The rows below give T cell receptor beta chains drawn from one sample of a study of Ad26.COV2.S vaccination and SARS-CoV-2 variants. Only in-frame clones appear in the TCRdb table, and some are missing; sequencing was by immunoSEQ multiplex PCR. The table lists roughly 510,000 clones, around 88% of them singletons. Sequencing was performed on peripheral blood, taken in a trial of Ad26.COV2.S vaccine versus placebo. The origin of the receptors is a person between 18 and 59 years old who received the Ad26.COV2.S COVID-19 vaccine or a placebo. Both conserved end residues are part of each CDR3. Fields, in order: V gene, J gene, CDR3 length, CDR3 protein.

TRBV18	TRBJ2-2	16	CASSPFVLGDTGELFF
TRBV5-1	TRBJ2-1	15	CASSLWTSGPNEQFF
TRBV28	TRBJ2-5	18	CASRVNGGLAGGGETQYF
TRBV19	TRBJ1-2	15	CASSPPGIGIYGYTF
TRBV6-5	TRBJ2-2	15	CASSYSGQGSGELFF
TRBV4-3	TRBJ2-2	18	CASSQDWIGRAVNGELFF
TRBV7-2	TRBJ1-5	15	CASSLRVLPRQPQHF
TRBV6-5	TRBJ2-7	14	CASSPLAGGYEQYF
TRBV2	TRBJ1-5	12	CASTLGNQPQHF
TRBV15	TRBJ2-1	15	CATSRDAVGGGEQFF
TRBV10-3	TRBJ1-1	15	CAISPAAARGAEAFF
TRBV27	TRBJ1-5	13	CASKQGGNQPQHF